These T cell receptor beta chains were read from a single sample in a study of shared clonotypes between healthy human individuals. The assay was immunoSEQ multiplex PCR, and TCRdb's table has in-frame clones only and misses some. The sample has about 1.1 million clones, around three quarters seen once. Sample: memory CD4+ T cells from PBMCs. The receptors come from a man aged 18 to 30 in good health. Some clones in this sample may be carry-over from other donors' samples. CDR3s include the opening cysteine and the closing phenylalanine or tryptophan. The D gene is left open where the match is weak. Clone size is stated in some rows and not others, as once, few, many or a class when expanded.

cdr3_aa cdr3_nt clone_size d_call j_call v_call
CASSLGDSNQPQHF TGTGCCAGCAGTTTAGGTGATAGCAATCAGCCCCAGCATTTT - - TRBJ1-5 TRBV28
CASRELAPSTDTQYF TGTGCCAGCAGGGAACTAGCACCTAGCACAGATACGCAGTATTTT - - TRBJ2-3 TRBV7-9
CASSSTGSYEQYF TGTGCCAGCAGCTCGACAGGGTCCTACGAGCAGTACTTC - TRBD1 TRBJ2-7 TRBV7-6
CASSFRRTVNTEAFF TGTGCCAGTAGTTTCCGGCGGACAGTGAACACTGAAGCTTTCTTT few - TRBJ1-1 TRBV19
CASSRFGVPSSGSYNEQFF TGCGCCAGCAGCCGCTTTGGGGTCCCATCAAGCGGGAGCTACAATGAGCAGTTCTTC - TRBD2 TRBJ2-1 TRBV5-1
CASSPRTGQPYGYTF TGTGCCAGTAGTCCACGGACAGGGCAACCCTATGGCTACACCTTC few TRBD1 TRBJ1-2 TRBV19
CASSMTSRNNEQFF TGTGCCAGCTCCATGACTAGCCGAAACAATGAGCAGTTCTTC - TRBD2 TRBJ2-1 TRBV18
CASRPSIAKNIQYF TGTGCCAGCAGGCCTTCTATAGCCAAAAACATTCAGTACTTC - - TRBJ2-4 TRBV6-1
CASSATGSGANVLTF TGTGCCAGCAGCGCCACGGGATCTGGGGCCAACGTCCTGACTTTC - - TRBJ2-6 TRBV9
CASSLIQGAGGYTF TGCGCCAGCAGCTTGATACAGGGGGCTGGCGGCTACACCTTC - TRBD1 TRBJ1-2 TRBV5-1
CASRLAGRTNEKLFF TGTGCCAGCAGACTCGCAGGCCGTACGAATGAAAAACTGTTTTTT - - TRBJ1-4 TRBV6-1
CASSSSAGVLTDTQYF TGTGCCAGCAGTTCCAGTGCGGGAGTTCTCACAGATACGCAGTATTTT - TRBD2 TRBJ2-3 TRBV9
CASRASGTATGNTIYF TGTGCCAGCAGAGCCTCCGGGACCGCCACGGGAAACACCATATATTTT - - TRBJ1-3 TRBV28
CASSEVARGSQYF TGCGCCAGCAGTGAGGTGGCCCGGGGGAGCCAGTACTTC - - TRBJ2-5 TRBV10-1
CASSTPGLAGEQYF TGTGCCAGCAGCACCCCGGGACTAGCGGGCGAGCAGTACTTC - TRBD2 TRBJ2-7 TRBV28
CASRRGASGANVLTF TGCGCCAGCAGGAGGGGGGCGTCTGGGGCCAACGTCCTGACTTTC - - TRBJ2-6 TRBV5-1
CASSATGHPSGNTIYF TGTGCCAGCAGTGCTACGGGACACCCCTCTGGAAACACCATATATTTT - - TRBJ1-3 TRBV2
CAWSGGSSYEQYF TGTGCCTGGAGTGGGGGGAGCTCCTACGAGCAGTACTTC once - TRBJ2-7 TRBV30
CASSYDQGAGYTF TGTGCCAGCAGTTATGACCAGGGGGCTGGCTACACCTTC - TRBD1 TRBJ1-2 TRBV6-6
CASRPPGQLNSPLHF TGTGCCAGCAGGCCACCGGGACAGCTAAATTCACCCCTCCACTTT - TRBD1 TRBJ1-6 TRBV6-5
CASSPPASGRRETQYF TGTGCCAGCTCACCTCCCGCTAGCGGGAGGCGGGAGACCCAGTACTTC few TRBD2 TRBJ2-5 TRBV18
CASRMNKLKHEAFF TGCGCCAGCAGAATGAATAAACTCAAGCATGAAGCTTTCTTT - - TRBJ1-1 TRBV5-1